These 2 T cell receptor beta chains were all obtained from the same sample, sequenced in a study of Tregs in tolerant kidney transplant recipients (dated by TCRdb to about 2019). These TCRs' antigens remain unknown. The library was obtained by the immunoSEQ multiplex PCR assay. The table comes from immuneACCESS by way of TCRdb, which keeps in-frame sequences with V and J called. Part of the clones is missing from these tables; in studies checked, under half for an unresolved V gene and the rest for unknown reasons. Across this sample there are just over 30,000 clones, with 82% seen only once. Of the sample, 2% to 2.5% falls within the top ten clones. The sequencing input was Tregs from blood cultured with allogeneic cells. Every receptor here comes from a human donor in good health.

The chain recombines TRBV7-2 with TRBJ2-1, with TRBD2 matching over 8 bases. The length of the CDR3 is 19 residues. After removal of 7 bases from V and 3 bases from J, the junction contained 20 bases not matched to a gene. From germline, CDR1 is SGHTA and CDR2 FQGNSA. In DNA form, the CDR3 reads TGTGCCAGCACCCCCAGCCCCGGGGGGGCCATCTCCCGCTACAATGAGCAGTTCTTC. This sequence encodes CASTPSPGGAISRYNEQFF.

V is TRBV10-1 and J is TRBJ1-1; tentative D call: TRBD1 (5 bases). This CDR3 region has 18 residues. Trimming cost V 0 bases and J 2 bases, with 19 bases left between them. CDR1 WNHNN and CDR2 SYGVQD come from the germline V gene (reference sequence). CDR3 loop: CASSESPPGKGRNTEAFF. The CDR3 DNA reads TGCGCCAGCAGTGAGTCCCCACCCGGGAAGGGGAGAAACACTGAAGCTTTCTTT.